This T cell receptor (beta chain) derives from a study of CD8 T cells in Susac syndrome. The multiple sclerosis control group consisted of treatment-naive patients whose relapsing-remitting disease, which was either stable or active, fulfilled revised McDonald criteria. The TEMRA cells underwent FACS enrichment, while the CD8+ and CD4+ T cells underwent negative isolation. Random hexamers served to reverse transcribe roughly 0.5 to 1 ug RNA. It was immunoSEQ multiplex PCR that amplified TCR beta CDR3 across 54 Vbeta and 13 Jbeta. TCRdb re-analysed the immunoSEQ multiplex PCR reads in MiXCR, keeping a single row per CDR3 protein. This sample has 100,000 to 150,000 distinct CDR3 sequences; roughly 80% occur once, and the top ten carry around 0.51%. Trimming removed 6 bases at V and 3 bases at J, with 17 bases between. Germline loops: CDR1 LNHDA, CDR2 SQIVND (reference sequence). The CDR3 has 15 amino acids.

Of note for this clonotype: What it binds is not known.

Findings and caveats of the study: It was acknowledged in the study that the number of individuals who were included in its TCR sequencing and HLA analysis was relatively small.

Sequenced input: CD8+ T cells from PBMCs. The chain recombines TRBV19 with TRBJ1-2, with a tentative D call TRBD1 (6 bases). The TCR comes from a human donor with multiple sclerosis. The CDR3 here is CASSPGDPSHYGYTF. The CDR3 nucleotides are TGTGCCAGTAGCCCAGGGGATCCTTCCCACTATGGCTACACCTTC.